Given below is one T cell receptor beta chain in context. Its antigen is unidentified. The primer mix had 60 Vbeta and 13 Jbeta primers. Only in-frame clones appear in the TCRdb table, and some are missing; sequencing was by immunoSEQ multiplex PCR. The sample carries tens of thousands of clones, approximately 71% recorded once. The CDR3 sequence is 14 residues long. J lost 2 bases, V lost 5 bases, and 5 bases had no gene match. CDR1 and CDR2 from the germline V gene are SEHNR and FQNEAQ (reference sequence). The data belong to a study of cytomegalovirus exposure and HLA in healthy donors. Study conclusions and caveats: Presence/absence analysis assumed near-uniform sequencing depth across donors. Among immune exposure information, only CMV serostatus was available.

The sequence derives from a young man in good health and CMV-seronegative. V and J are TRBV7-9 and TRBJ2-7; 8 bases fit TRBD2. The sequencing input was PBMCs. The DNA of the CDR3 is TGTGCCAGCAGCCACGGGGGGGACGCCTACGAGCAGTACTTC. Its protein product is CASSHGGDAYEQYF.